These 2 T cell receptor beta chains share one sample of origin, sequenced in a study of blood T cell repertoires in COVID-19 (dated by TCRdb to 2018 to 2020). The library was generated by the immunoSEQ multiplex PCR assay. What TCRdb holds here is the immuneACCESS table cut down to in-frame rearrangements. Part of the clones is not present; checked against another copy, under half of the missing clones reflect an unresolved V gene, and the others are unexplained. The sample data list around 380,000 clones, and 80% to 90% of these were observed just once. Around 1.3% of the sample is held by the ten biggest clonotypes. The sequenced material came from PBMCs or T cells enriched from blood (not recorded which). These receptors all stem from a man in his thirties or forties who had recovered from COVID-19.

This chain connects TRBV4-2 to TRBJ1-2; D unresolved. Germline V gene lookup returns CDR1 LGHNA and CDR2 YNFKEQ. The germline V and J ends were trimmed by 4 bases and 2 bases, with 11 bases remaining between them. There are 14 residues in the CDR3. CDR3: CASSPSGRNYGYTF. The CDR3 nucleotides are TGTGCCAGCAGCCCATCCGGGAGAAACTATGGCTACACCTTC.

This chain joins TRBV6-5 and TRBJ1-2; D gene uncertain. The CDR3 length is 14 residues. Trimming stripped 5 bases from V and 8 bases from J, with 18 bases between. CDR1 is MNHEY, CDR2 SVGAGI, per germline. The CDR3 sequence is CASSLPLGNRGYTF. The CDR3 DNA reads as TGTGCCAGCAGTCTCCCGTTGGGCAATCGGGGCTACACCTTC.